This T cell receptor (beta chain) was sequenced in a study of cytomegalovirus exposure and HLA in healthy donors. Study-level results: A later analysis reportedly found fewer N-insertions in an Asian-associated ancestry cluster than the roughly 670-donor mean.

Trimming cost V 4 bases and J 9 bases; bases outside gene matches: 7. The CDR3 consists of 14 residues. CDR1 is SGHRS and CDR2 is YFSETQ in the germline V gene. Regarding this clone: Its antigen is as yet unknown.

The primer mix had 60 Vbeta and 13 Jbeta primers. Using immunoSEQ multiplex PCR, the repertoire was profiled, and TCRdb retains in-frame clones only, with some absent. Among about 150,000 clones listed, 60% to 75% were seen once. The J gene is TRBJ2-1, the V gene TRBV5-1; TRBD1 matches 10 bases. The sample was PBMCs. The sequence derives from a man in his late teens or twenties in good health and CMV-seronegative. The CDR3 coding sequence is TGCGCCAGCAGCACCGGGACAGGGGATTTTGAGCAGTTCTTC. Translation gives CASSTGTGDFEQFF.